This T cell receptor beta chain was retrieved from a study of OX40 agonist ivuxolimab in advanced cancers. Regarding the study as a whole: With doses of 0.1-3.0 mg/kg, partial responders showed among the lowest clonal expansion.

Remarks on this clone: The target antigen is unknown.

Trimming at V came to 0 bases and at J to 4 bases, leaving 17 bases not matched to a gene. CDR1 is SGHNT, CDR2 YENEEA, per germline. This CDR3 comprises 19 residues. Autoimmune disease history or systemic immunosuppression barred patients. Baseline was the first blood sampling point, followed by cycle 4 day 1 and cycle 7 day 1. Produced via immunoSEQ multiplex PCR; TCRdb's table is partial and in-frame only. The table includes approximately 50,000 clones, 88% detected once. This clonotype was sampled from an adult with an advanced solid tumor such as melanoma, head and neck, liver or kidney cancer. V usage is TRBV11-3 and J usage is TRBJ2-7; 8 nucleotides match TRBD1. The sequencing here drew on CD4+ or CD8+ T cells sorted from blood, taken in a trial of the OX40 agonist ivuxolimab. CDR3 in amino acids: CASSLETGVLGQDLYEQYF. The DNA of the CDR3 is TGTGCCAGCAGCTTAGAAACGGGGGTTCTGGGACAGGATTTGTACGAGCAGTACTTC.